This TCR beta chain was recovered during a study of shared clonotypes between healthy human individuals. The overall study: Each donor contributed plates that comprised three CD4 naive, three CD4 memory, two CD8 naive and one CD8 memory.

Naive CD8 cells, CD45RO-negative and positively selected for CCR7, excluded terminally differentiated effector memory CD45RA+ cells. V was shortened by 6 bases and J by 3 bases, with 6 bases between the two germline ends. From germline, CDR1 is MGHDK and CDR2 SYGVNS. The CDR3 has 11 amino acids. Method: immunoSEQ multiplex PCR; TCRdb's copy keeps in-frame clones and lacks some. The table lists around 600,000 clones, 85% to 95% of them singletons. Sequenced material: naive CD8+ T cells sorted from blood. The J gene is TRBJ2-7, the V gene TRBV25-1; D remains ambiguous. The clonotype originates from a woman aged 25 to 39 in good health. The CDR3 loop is CASSDLYEQYF. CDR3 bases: TGTGCCAGCAGCGACCTCTACGAGCAGTACTTC.